A selection of T cell receptor beta chains follows, all from one sample in a study of beta chain features in type 1 diabetes. Generated by immunoSEQ multiplex PCR, the TCRdb table keeps only in-frame clones and is missing some. The table includes about 160,000 clones, 7.5% to 10% detected once. The sample taken for sequencing was central memory CD4+ T cells from blood. These receptors all come from a woman aged 18-29 years in good health. The conserved cysteine and the conserved F or W are not part of the CDR3 here. A D gene is named only where the DNA matches it firmly.

J gene	D gene	V gene	CDR3 protein
TRBJ1-1	.	TRBV7-9	ASSLQMNTEAF
TRBJ1-1	.	TRBV15	ATSSPSQGTEAF
TRBJ2-5	TRBD2	TRBV5-4	ASSGGAGDGGETQY
TRBJ2-2	TRBD2	TRBV7-8	ASSLVVAGGVPLGPLF
TRBJ2-2	.	TRBV7-2	ASSSTTLRGTGELF
TRBJ1-3	.	TRBV6-6	ASSNPGFAIY
TRBJ2-7	TRBD1	TRBV7-3	ASSPSTSGGQQY
TRBJ2-1	TRBD2	TRBV11-3	ASSRGLEHEQF
TRBJ2-1	.	TRBV5-1	ASSLRQDIGEQF
TRBJ2-3	.	TRBV6-1	ASSAGSSTDTQY
TRBJ2-5	TRBD2	TRBV4-2	ASSQERSGGALETQY
TRBJ2-5	TRBD1	TRBV19	ASSIRTGLGETQY
TRBJ1-1	.	TRBV19	ASSIQGMAEAF
TRBJ1-4	TRBD1	TRBV5-1	ASSLGQGNEKLF
TRBJ2-3	.	TRBV7-2	ASSLEGGGLITDTQY
TRBJ2-5	TRBD2	TRBV6-5	ASNGRGETQY
TRBJ2-3	.	TRBV19	ASSKGDSTDTQY
TRBJ2-7	.	TRBV29-1	SVEDLQGSLKQY
TRBJ2-7	TRBD1	TRBV27	ASSLSRAAGGPHLVYEQY
TRBJ2-5	.	TRBV7-2	ASTQGGRETQY
TRBJ2-1	TRBD1	TRBV15	ATSRGGQGEIGQF
TRBJ1-1	TRBD1	TRBV18	ASSPPSDRVSEAF
TRBJ2-5	.	TRBV2	ASSVAGRETQY
TRBJ2-6	TRBD1	TRBV10-3	ATGGQGPGANVLT
TRBJ1-1	.	TRBV23-1	ASSPGPGELNTEAF
TRBJ1-5	.	TRBV5-5	ASSLSGGNGNQPQH
TRBJ2-5	TRBD2	TRBV5-1	ASSRTSLEQETQY
TRBJ1-2	.	TRBV5-4	ASSQLRGNYGYT
TRBJ2-5	TRBD2	TRBV27	ASSKLAGAQETQY
TRBJ2-3	TRBD1	TRBV9	ASSVRDRGPDTQY
TRBJ1-3	.	TRBV30	AWMTRGGNTIY
TRBJ1-5	.	TRBV7-2	ASSLASGNQPQH
TRBJ2-2	.	TRBV18	ASSTPRYTGELF
TRBJ2-5	.	TRBV5-1	ASSLDSLRETQY
TRBJ1-1	TRBD1	TRBV5-6	ASTTGQGAGNTEAF
TRBJ1-5	.	TRBV15	ATSRDNNQPQH
TRBJ2-7	TRBD1	TRBV5-1	ASSLRDSYEQY
TRBJ2-5	TRBD2	TRBV5-1	ASSSGTSGGMYQETQY
TRBJ1-2	.	TRBV5-6	ASSLGQDGYT
TRBJ2-2	.	TRBV6-1	ASSEVQDTGELF
TRBJ2-1	TRBD2	TRBV7-3	ASSLRSGGADHEQF